Here is one T cell receptor (beta chain) with its context. Antigen: not known. Produced via immunoSEQ multiplex PCR; TCRdb's table is partial and in-frame only. The data hold around 30,000 clones, with over 80% observed a single time. The data derive from a study of T cells in narcolepsy. Points from the study as a whole: HCRT-specific and TRIB2-specific autoreactive clonotypes appeared among same-patient CSF and blood CD4+ clonotypes. Blood of same and different patients, but not healthy controls, reportedly held recurring autoreactive clonotypes. Some memory CD4+ repertoires had no autoreactive clone sequences.

This CDR3 contains 14 residues. V gave up 0 bases and J gave up 1 base, with 5 bases separating them. The germline V gene encodes CDR1 SGHRS and CDR2 YFSETQ. The sequenced sample consisted of CD45RA- memory CD4+ T cells from PBMCs. This rearrangement joins TRBV5-1 to TRBJ1-3; D not resolved. The source is a human donor with narcolepsy. The CDR3 DNA reads TGCGCCAGCAGCTTGGTTGGGTCTGGAAACACCATATATTTT. Its translation: CASSLVGSGNTIYF.